The clone carrying this T cell receptor (beta chain) was observed at least ten times. TCRdb independently ran MiXCR on the 5' RACE reads; one entry per CDR3 protein. The sample shows fewer than 650,000 distinct CDR3 sequences, more than 9% of them seen only once. This entry comes from a study of identical twins. J was trimmed by 7 bases and V by 6 bases; bases with no gene match: 7. The CDR3 has 13 amino acids. Germline CDR1 SNHLY, CDR2 FYNNEI. These records were also assigned to another study, of yellow fever vaccine responses in identical twins.

The V gene is TRBV2, the J gene TRBJ2-7, with 9 bases that match TRBD2. The TCR comes from a woman aged 18-29 years in good health. Sequencing was done on a sample of PBMCs. The CDR3 coding sequence is TGTGCCAGCAGCGCGGGGGGGCCGGGGGAGCAGTACTTC. Encoded protein: CASSAGGPGEQYF.